These 3 T cell receptor beta chains share one sample of origin, sequenced in a study of T cell repertoires in aging, cancer and after chemotherapy. Amplification of TCR beta used genomic DNA extracted from peripheral blood. TRB rearrangements spanning V, D and J were amplified using mixed TRB-A/B primers. TCRdb redid the calling of the multiplex PCR reads with MiXCR, one entry per CDR3 protein. The sample holds 4,900 or so distinct CDR3 sequences, roughly 25% seen once. Sequencing input: blood. All receptors derive from a human donor in good health.

Remarks on this clonotype: Possible read error: a much larger clone is one base away. The V and J genes are TRBV15 and TRBJ2-6, with a weak D call TRBD1 (6 bases). CDR3 length: 18 residues. Per germline, CDR1 LNHNV and CDR2 YYDKDF (reference sequence). In DNA form, the CDR3 reads TGTGCCACCAGCAGAGACAGGGGCACCCTATCTGGGGTCAACGTCCTGACTTTC. Protein sequence: CATSRDRGTLSGVNVLTF.

In its sample, this clonotype was seen a few times. The chain joins TRBV5-1 to TRBJ2-7; TRBD1 matches 9 bases. The germline CDR1 and CDR2 sequences are SGHRS and YFSETQ. The CDR3 totals 14 residues. Trimming cost V 4 bases and J 2 bases; bases outside gene matches: 4. The CDR3 DNA follows: TGCGCCAGCAGCCAACGGACAGGGGCCTACGAGCAGTACTTC. Encoded protein: CASSQRTGAYEQYF.

Note on this clonotype: A read error may produce the germline difference seen at one junction end. The CDR3 region is CASSLSDSPLHF. CDR3 in DNA: TGCGCCAGCAGCTTGTCAGATTCACCCCTCCACTTT. V usage is TRBV5-5 and J usage is TRBJ1-6; no firm D call. The length of the CDR3 is 12 residues. Germline V CDR1 and CDR2: SGHKS, YYEKEE (reference sequence).